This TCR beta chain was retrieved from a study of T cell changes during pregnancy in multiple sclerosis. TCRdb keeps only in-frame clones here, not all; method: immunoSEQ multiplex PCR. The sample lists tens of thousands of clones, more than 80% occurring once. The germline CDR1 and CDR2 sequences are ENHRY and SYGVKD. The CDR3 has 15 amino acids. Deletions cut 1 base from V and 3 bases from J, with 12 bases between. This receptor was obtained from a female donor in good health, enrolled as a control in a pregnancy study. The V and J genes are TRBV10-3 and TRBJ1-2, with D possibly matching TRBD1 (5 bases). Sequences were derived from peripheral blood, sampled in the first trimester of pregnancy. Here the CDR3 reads CAISEYGGLDYGYTF. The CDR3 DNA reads TGTGCCATCAGTGAGTACGGGGGATTGGACTATGGCTACACCTTC.